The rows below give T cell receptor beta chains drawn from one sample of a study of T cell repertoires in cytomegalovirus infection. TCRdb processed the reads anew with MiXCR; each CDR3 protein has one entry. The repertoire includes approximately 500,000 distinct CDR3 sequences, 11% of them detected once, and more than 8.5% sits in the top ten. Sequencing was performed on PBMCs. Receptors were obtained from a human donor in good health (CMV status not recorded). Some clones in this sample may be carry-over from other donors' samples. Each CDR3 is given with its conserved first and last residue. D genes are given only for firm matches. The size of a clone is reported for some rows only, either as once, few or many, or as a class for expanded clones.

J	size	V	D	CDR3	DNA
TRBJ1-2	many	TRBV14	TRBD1	CASSPGQGSWGYTF	TGTGCCAGCAGCCCGGGACAGGGGTCTTGGGGCTACACCTTC
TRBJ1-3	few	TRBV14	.	CASSQGGVSGNTIYF	TGTGCCAGCAGCCAAGGTGGAGTCTCTGGAAACACCATATATTTT
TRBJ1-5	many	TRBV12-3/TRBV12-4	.	CASTPPGPLSNQPQHF	TGTGCCAGCACTCCACCGGGACCGCTTAGCAATCAGCCCCAGCATTTT
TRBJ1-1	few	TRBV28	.	CASSPLQERDTEAFF	TGTGCCAGCAGTCCCCTACAGGAAAGGGACACTGAAGCTTTCTTT
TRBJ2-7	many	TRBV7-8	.	CASSLVRVPYEQYF	TGTGCCAGCAGCCTAGTGAGGGTCCCCTACGAGCAGTACTTC
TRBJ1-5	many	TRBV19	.	CASRNRATQGLQHF	TGTGCCAGTAGGAATCGGGCTACCCAAGGTTTACAGCATTTT
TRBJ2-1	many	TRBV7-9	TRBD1	CASSFDREKFF	TGTGCCAGCAGCTTTGACAGGGAGAAGTTCTTC
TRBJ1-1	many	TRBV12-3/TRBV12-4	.	CASSQEWNTEAFF	TGTGCCAGCAGTCAAGAGTGGAACACTGAAGCTTTCTTT
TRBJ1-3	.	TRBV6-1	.	CACTGSGNTIYF	TGTGCCTGCACCGGGTCCGGAAACACCATATATTTT
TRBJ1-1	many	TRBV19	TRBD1	CASWSRGMNTEAFF	TGTGCCAGTTGGTCCAGGGGGATGAACACTGAAGCTTTCTTT
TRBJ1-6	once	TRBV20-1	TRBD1	CSARDTGVVGNNSPLHF	TGCAGTGCTAGAGACACAGGGGTCGTGGGGAATAATTCACCCCTCCACTTT
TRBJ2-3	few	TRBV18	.	CASSPLGGKTDTQYF	TGTGCCAGCTCACCCTTGGGGGGTAAAACAGATACGCAGTATTTT
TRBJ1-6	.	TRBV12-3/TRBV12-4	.	CASSFQGTYNSPLHF	TGTGCCAGCAGTTTTCAGGGCACCTATAATTCACCCCTCCACTTT
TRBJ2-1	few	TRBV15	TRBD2	CATSREGVGGSSYNEQFF	TGTGCCACCAGCAGAGAGGGGGTGGGCGGGAGCTCCTACAATGAGCAGTTCTTC
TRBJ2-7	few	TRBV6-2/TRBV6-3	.	CASSLVGARAYEQYF	TGTGCCAGCAGTTTGGTTGGGGCCAGGGCCTACGAGCAGTACTTC
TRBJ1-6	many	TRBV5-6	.	CASRPAGGGSYNSPLHF	TGTGCCAGCAGGCCGGCGGGTGGAGGCTCCTATAATTCACCCCTCCACTTT
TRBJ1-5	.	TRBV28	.	CASLPLHMDRGSNQPQHF	TGTGCCAGCTTACCCCTCCATATGGACAGAGGTAGCAATCAGCCCCAGCATTTT
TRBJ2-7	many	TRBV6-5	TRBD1	CASSQDRVGYEQYF	TGTGCCAGCAGTCAGGACAGGGTGGGGTACGAGCAGTACTTC
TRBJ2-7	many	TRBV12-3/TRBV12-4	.	CASRQTGTSYEQYF	TGTGCCAGCAGGCAAACCGGGACTTCCTACGAGCAGTACTTC
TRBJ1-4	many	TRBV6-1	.	CASSEVRASPYTTNEKLFF	TGTGCCAGCAGTGAAGTCAGGGCGTCACCCTATACAACTAATGAAAAACTGTTTTTT
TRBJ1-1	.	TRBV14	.	CASSQDLADEAFF	TGTGCCAGCAGCCAAGATCTGGCAGATGAAGCTTTCTTT
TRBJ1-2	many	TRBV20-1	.	CSARRGNYGYTF	TGCAGTGCGAGGCGGGGCAACTATGGCTACACCTTC
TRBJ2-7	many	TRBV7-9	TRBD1	CASSQTGQGGEQYF	TGTGCCAGCAGCCAGACCGGACAGGGGGGCGAGCAGTACTTC